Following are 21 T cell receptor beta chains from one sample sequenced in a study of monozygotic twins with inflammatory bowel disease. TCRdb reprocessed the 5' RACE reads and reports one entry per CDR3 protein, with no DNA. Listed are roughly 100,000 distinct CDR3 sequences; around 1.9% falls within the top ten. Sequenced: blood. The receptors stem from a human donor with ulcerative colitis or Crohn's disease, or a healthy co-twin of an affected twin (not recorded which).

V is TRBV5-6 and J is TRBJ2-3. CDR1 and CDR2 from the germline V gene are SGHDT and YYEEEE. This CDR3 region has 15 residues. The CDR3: CASSDLATSTDTQYF.

CDR3 sequence: CGTAGPYEQYF. V and J are TRBV28 and TRBJ2-7. CDR1 is MDHEN, CDR2 SYDVKM, per germline. This CDR3 is built from 11 residues. Combining the CDR3 with reference TRBV28 and TRBJ2-7 gives the whole variable domain DVKVTQSSRYLVKRTGEKVFLECVQDMDHENMFWYRQDPGLGLRLIYFSYDVKMKEKGDIPEGYSVSREKKERFSLILESASTNQTSMYLCGTAGPYEQYFGPGTRLTVT.

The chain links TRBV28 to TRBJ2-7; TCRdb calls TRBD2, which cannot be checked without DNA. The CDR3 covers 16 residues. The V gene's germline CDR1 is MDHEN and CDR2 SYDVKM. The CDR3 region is CASRVEGGTRRHEQYF. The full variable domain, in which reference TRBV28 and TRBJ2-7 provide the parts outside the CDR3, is DVKVTQSSRYLVKRTGEKVFLECVQDMDHENMFWYRQDPGLGLRLIYFSYDVKMKEKGDIPEGYSVSREKKERFSLILESASTNQTSMYLCASRVEGGTRRHEQYFGPGTRLTVT.

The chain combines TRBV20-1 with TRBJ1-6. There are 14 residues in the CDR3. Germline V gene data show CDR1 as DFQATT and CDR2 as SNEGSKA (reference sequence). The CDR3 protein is CSARAGTSNSPLHF.

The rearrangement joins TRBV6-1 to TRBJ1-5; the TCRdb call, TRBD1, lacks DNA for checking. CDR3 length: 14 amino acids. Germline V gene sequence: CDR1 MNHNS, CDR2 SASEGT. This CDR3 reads CASRKGQGNQPQHF.

CDR3 protein: CSASSRENQPQHF. J is TRBJ1-5 and V is TRBV20-1. CDR3 length: 13 amino acids. Germline-derived CDR1 and CDR2 are DFQATT and SNEGSKA (reference sequence).

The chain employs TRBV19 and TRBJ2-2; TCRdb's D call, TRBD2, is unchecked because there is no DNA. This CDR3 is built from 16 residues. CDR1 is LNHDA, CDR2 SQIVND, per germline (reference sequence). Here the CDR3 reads CASSILSGPNTGELFF.

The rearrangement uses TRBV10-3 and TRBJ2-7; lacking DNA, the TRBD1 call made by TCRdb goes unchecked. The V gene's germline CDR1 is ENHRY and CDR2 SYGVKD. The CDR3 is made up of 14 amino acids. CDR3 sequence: CAISPGVPSYEQYF.

The CDR3 reads CASSLNVNTEAFF. The gene calls are TRBV7-3 and TRBJ1-1. The CDR3 loop spans 13 amino acids. Germline values: CDR1 SGHTA, CDR2 FQGTGA.

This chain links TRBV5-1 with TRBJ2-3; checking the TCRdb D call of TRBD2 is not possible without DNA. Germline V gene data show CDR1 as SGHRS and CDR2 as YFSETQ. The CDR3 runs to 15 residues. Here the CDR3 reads CASSTTGGGTDTQYF.

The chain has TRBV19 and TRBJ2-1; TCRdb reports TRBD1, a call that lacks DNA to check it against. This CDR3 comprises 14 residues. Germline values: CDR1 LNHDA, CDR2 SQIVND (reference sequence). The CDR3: CASSTRQEYNEQFF.

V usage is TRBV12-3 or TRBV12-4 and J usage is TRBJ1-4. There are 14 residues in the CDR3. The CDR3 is CASSVTGALQKLFF.

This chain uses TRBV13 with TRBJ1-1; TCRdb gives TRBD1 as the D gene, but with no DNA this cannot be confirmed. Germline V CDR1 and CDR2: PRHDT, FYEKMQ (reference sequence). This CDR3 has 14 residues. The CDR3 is CASSAGTGGTEAFF. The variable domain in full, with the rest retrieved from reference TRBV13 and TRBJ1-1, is AAGVIQSPRHLIKEKRETATLKCYPIPRHDTVYWYQQGPGQDPQFLISFYEKMQSDKGSIPDRFSAQQFSDYHSELNMSSLELGDSALYFCASSAGTGGTEAFFGQGTRLTVV.

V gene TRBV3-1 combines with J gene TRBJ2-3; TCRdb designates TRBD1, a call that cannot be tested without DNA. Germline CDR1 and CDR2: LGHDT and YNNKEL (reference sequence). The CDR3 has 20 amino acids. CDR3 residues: CASSRKPISPGLTSTDTQYF.

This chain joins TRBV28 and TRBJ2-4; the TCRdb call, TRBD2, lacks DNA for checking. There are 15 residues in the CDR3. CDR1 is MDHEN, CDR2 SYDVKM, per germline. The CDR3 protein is CASSRVGGGKNMQYF.

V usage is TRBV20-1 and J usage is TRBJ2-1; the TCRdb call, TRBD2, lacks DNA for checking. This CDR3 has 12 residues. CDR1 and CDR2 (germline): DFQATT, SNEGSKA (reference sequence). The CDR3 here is CSAPAGGGEQFF.

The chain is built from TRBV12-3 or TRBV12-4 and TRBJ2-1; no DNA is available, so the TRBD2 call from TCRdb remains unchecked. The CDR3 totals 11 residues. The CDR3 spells CASSGGYEQFF.

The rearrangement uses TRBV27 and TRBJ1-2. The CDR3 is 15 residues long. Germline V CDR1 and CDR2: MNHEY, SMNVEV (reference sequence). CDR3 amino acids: CASSSTTLLLHGYTF.

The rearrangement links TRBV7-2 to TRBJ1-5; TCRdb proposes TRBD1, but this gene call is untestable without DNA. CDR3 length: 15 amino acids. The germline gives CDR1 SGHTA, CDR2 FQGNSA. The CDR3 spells CASSLAGQGLKPQHF.

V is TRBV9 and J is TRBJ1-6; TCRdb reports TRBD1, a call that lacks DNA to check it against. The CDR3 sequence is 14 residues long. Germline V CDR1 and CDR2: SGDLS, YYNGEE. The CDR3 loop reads CASSSQGDQSPLHF.

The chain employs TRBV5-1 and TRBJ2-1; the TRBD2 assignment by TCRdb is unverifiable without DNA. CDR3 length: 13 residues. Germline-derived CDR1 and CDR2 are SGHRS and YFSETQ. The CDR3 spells CASGLAGNNEQFF.